This T cell receptor beta chain stems from a study of CD8+ T cells in alopecia areata. Study context: Treated patients swallowed 5 to 10 mg of oral tofacitinib twice daily.

Reverse transcribed after extraction, RNA yielded cDNA as the sequencing template. Clones were sequenced by immunoSEQ multiplex PCR, and TCRdb holds only the in-frame ones, with some missing. The table lists 7,500 to 8,500 clones, less than 70% of them singletons. Concerning this clone itself: Its antigen is not known.

Peripheral blood, together with lesional scalp punch biopsies, was collected from alopecia areata patients. Trimming took 3 bases from V and 9 from J, leaving 12 bases between them. Per the germline V gene, CDR1 is SQVTM and CDR2 is ANQGSEA. There are 12 residues in the CDR3. Regarding the study as a whole: Sharing of TCR sequences between patients (possibly for HLA-related reasons) was less clear than in mice. Normal scalp had lower clonality than lesional scalp, with alopecia totalis/universalis lesions showing this most strongly. Besides other cells, scalp samples also yield sequences of resident alphabeta T cells from normal skin.

Source: skin, taken at week 0. The sequence was collected from a human donor with alopecia areata. The chain employs TRBV29-1 and TRBJ2-4, with D possibly TRBD1 on 6 matching bases. CDR3 loop: CSVEDSASIQYF. The CDR3 DNA reads as TGCAGCGTTGAGGACAGTGCGTCCATTCAGTACTTC.